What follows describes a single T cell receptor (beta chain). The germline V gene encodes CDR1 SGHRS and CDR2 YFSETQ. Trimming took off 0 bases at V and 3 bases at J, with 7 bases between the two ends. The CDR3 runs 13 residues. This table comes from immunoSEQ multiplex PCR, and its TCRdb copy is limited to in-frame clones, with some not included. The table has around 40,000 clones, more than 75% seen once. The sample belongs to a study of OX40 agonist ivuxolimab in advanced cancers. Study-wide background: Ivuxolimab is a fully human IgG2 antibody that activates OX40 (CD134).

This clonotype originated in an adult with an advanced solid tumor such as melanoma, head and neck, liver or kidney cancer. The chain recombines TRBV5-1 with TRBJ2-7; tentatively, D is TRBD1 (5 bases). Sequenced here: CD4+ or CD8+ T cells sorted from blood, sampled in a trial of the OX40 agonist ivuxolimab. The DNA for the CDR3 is TGCGCCAGCAGCTTGGGGACATACTACGAGCAGTACTTC. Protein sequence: CASSLGTYYEQYF.